The clone carrying this T cell receptor beta chain was observed many times. Using RNA transcripts as the source, TCR beta CDR3 regions were amplified. When the TCR CDR3 underwent first-round RT-PCR, the HTBI primer set was used. TCRdb ran MiXCR on the multiplex PCR reads and lists one entry per CDR3 protein. Of hundreds of thousands of distinct CDR3 sequences in the sample, about 15% were seen once. This CDR3 region has 14 residues. V dropped 2 bases and J dropped 3; count of bases not matched to a gene: 4. Germline-derived CDR1 and CDR2 are KGHSH and LQKENI. This sample was taken from a study of T cells in Graves' hyperthyroidism and ophthalmopathy.

The chain uses TRBV18 and TRBJ2-7, with 7 nucleotides matching TRBD1. The sequenced material came from blood. This TCR came from a woman younger than 35 with Graves' hyperthyroidism. DNA of the CDR3: TGTGCCAGCTCACCAAAGGGGGCTCACTACGAGCAGTACTTC. Protein sequence: CASSPKGAHYEQYF. Variable domain in full (rest from reference TRBV18 and TRBJ2-7): NAGVMQNPRHLVRRRGQEARLRCSPMKGHSHVYWYRQLPEEGLKFMVYLQKENIIDESGMPKERFSAEFPKEGPSILRIQQVVRGDSAAYFCASSPKGAHYEQYFGPGTRLTVT.